The 32 T cell receptor beta chains presented below share a single source sample, sequenced in a study of a mutant IDH1 vaccine in newly diagnosed glioma. Time point noted: week 5, during vaccination. Topical imiquimod accompanied each vaccine dose, which consisted of 300 ug of mutant IDH1 20-mer peptide. Method: immunoSEQ multiplex PCR; TCRdb's copy keeps in-frame clones and lacks some. The table includes around 36,000 clones, roughly 92% detected once. Antigens of these TCRs are unknown. The sequences come from PBMCs, collected from a glioma patient whose treatment included an IDH1 peptide vaccine. The source of these receptors is a man over 45 with glioma.

The CDR3 DNA reads as TGTGCCACAAAGGGCGCAGGGCCCGAATTAACCTATGGCTACACCTTC. This codes for CATKGAGPELTYGYTF. This chain joins TRBV7-6 and TRBJ1-2, with D possibly matching TRBD1 (5 bases). The germline V and J ends were trimmed by 10 bases and 4 bases, with 25 bases remaining between them. Germline V gene lookup returns CDR1 SGHVS and CDR2 FNYEAQ. This CDR3 has 16 residues.

The chain employs TRBV4-1 and TRBJ1-2, with D possibly TRBD1 on 6 matching bases. Trimming removed 2 bases from V and 2 bases from J, with 24 bases in between. Germline CDR1 MGHRA, CDR2 YSYEKL. This CDR3 has 19 amino acids. This CDR3 reads CASSQPTGKGRGLNYGYTF. CDR3 bases: TGCGCCAGCAGCCAACCTACCGGTAAGGGGCGGGGGCTCAACTATGGCTACACCTTC.

The V and J genes are TRBV5-4 and TRBJ2-7; weak D call: TRBD2 (5 bases). Deletions cut 2 bases from V and 3 bases from J, with 12 bases between. Germline values: CDR1 SGHNT, CDR2 YYREEE (reference sequence). The CDR3 contains 14 residues. CDR3 nucleotide sequence: TGTGCCAGCAGCTTCCCCGGGAAAGACTACGAGCAGTACTTC. This translates into CASSFPGKDYEQYF.

This chain connects TRBV2 to TRBJ2-2; the D is unclear. Germline loops: CDR1 SNHLY, CDR2 FYNNEI. CDR3 length equals 13 residues. Deletions cut 8 bases from V and 1 base from J, with 8 bases between. This CDR3 is CASDRLNTGELFF. DNA for the CDR3: TGTGCCAGCGATAGACTGAACACCGGGGAGCTGTTTTTT.

The rearrangement joins TRBV19 to TRBJ2-1; 11 bases are shared with TRBD2. The germline CDR1 and CDR2 sequences are LNHDA and SQIVND (reference sequence). Trimming removed 2 bases from V and 4 bases from J; junction bases left unmatched: 7. The CDR3 runs to 17 residues. The CDR3 nucleotides read TGTGCCAGTAGTATATCCCTTGGGACTAGCGGATACAATGAGCAGTTCTTC. Translation gives CASSISLGTSGYNEQFF.

This clone has just a few counts. The V call is TRBV5-1, the J call TRBJ1-2, with a possible D match to TRBD1 (6 bases). The CDR3 is 13 amino acids. V dropped 0 bases and J dropped 13 bases, with 16 bases sitting between them. CDR1 and CDR2 (germline): SGHRS, YFSETQ. In DNA form, the CDR3 reads TGCGCCAGCAGCTTGGAACAGGGTAAAGTTTTCACCTTC. Translating it yields CASSLEQGKVFTF.

The gene calls are TRBV29-1 and TRBJ2-1; 10 positions agree with TRBD1. CDR1 is SQVTM and CDR2 is ANQGSEA in the germline V gene. This CDR3 comprises 14 residues. J lost 5 bases, V lost 8 bases, and 9 bases had no gene match. CDR3 DNA: TGCAGCATCTGGAGGGGGACAGGGGACAATGAGCAGTTCTTC. Amino acids: CSIWRGTGDNEQFF.

The rearrangement links TRBV7-6 to TRBJ2-5; the match to TRBD2 covers 11 bases. This CDR3 spans 15 amino acids. The V gene end was trimmed by 4 bases and the J gene end by 5 bases; junction bases not matched to a gene: 6. Germline V gene lookup returns CDR1 SGHVS and CDR2 FNYEAQ. The CDR3 DNA reads as TGTGCCAGCAGCTATACTAGCGGGAGCGGGGAGACCCAGTACTTC. Its translation: CASSYTSGSGETQYF.

The CDR3 here is CASSFTGTENEQFF. The CDR3 nucleotides read TGCGCCAGCAGCTTCACCGGGACAGAGAATGAGCAGTTCTTC. The chain couples TRBV5-1 to TRBJ2-1, with 7 bases that match TRBD1. Unmatched junction bases numbered 6, after V lost 2 bases and J lost 7 bases. This CDR3 has 14 amino acids. Per germline, CDR1 SGHRS and CDR2 YFSETQ.

The J gene is TRBJ1-5, the V gene TRBV18; TRBD1 is a possible D gene (5 bases). CDR1 and CDR2 from the germline V gene are KGHSH and LQKENI. Trimming shortened V by 3 bases and J by 2 bases, and 11 bases separated the two germline ends. The CDR3 extends over 15 amino acids. CDR3 sequence: CASSPGREGNQPQHF. Written as DNA, the CDR3 is TGTGCCAGCTCACCGGGCAGGGAAGGCAATCAGCCCCAGCATTTT.

The chain combines TRBV28 with TRBJ1-1, with a possible D match to TRBD1 (5 bases). V shed 1 base and J shed 1 base, with 13 bases lying between them. Germline assignment: CDR1 MDHEN and CDR2 SYDVKM. The CDR3 has 16 residues. The CDR3: CASSLSQGMGNTEAFF. DNA of the CDR3: TGTGCCAGCAGTTTATCGCAGGGTATGGGGAACACTGAAGCTTTCTTT.

The chain carries TRBV7-2 and TRBJ2-1, with TRBD2 matching over 11 bases. V lost 8 bases, J lost 1 base, and 10 bases stayed unmatched. The CDR3 length is 17 residues. Germline-derived CDR1 and CDR2 are SGHTA and FQGNSA. As DNA, the CDR3 is TGTGCCAGCGAAAGGTCTAGCGGGAGGCCGTCCTACAATGAGCAGTTCTTC. Its protein product is CASERSSGRPSYNEQFF.

V and J are TRBV6-5 and TRBJ2-5, with D unclear. The CDR3 consists of 13 residues. Trimming removed 8 bases at V and 5 bases at J, with 15 bases between. Germline CDR1 reads MNHEY; CDR2 reads SVGAGI. The CDR3 protein is CASARRLPETQYF. CDR3 sequence (DNA): TGTGCCAGCGCCAGACGGCTACCGGAGACCCAGTACTTC.

CDR3 bases: TGTGCCAGCAGTTTTCTCTACGGCAGGACTTACGAGCAGTACTTC. Translation gives CASSFLYGRTYEQYF. This chain connects TRBV28 to TRBJ2-7; tentative D call: TRBD2 (5 bases). The germline CDR1 and CDR2 sequences are MDHEN and SYDVKM. Trimming took off 3 bases at V and 4 bases at J, with 16 bases between the two ends. The CDR3 loop spans 15 amino acids.

The V and J genes are TRBV30 and TRBJ2-7; no clear D. Germline loops: CDR1 GTSNPN, CDR2 SVGIG (reference sequence). The CDR3 is made up of 14 amino acids. The germline V and J ends were trimmed by 5 bases and 0 bases, with 14 bases remaining between them. DNA of the CDR3: TGTGCCTGGTCCCAAGTCAGGAGCTCCTACGAGCAGTACTTC. Its translation is CAWSQVRSSYEQYF.

This clone was observed a few times. The CDR3 region is CASAREGLRSASPSTDTQYF. Here the CDR3 DNA reads TGTGCCAGCGCCCGGGAGGGACTGAGATCCGCCTCGCCTAGCACAGATACGCAGTATTTT. The V gene is TRBV18, the J gene TRBJ2-3; TRBD2 aligns across 8 bases. CDR1 is KGHSH and CDR2 is LQKENI in the germline V gene. The CDR3 runs to 20 residues. V shed 8 bases, J shed 0 bases, and the junction held 22 bases outside the gene matches.

The chain joins TRBV11-1 to TRBJ1-4, with D possibly being TRBD1 (5 bases). The CDR3 extends over 16 amino acids. V was trimmed by 5 bases and J by 8 bases, leaving 21 bases between them. CDR1 is SGHAT and CDR2 is FQDESV in the germline V gene (reference sequence). CDR3 nucleotide sequence: TGTGCCAGCAGCCTTAATACCCCCAGGGAGGGCGAAAAACTGTTTTTT. Translating it yields CASSLNTPREGEKLFF.

The rearrangement joins TRBV7-8 to TRBJ1-2; D is unresolved. Germline CDR1 SGHVS, CDR2 FQNEAQ. The CDR3 sequence is 15 residues long. Trimming took off 1 base at V and 0 bases at J, with 9 bases between the two ends. CDR3 residues: CASSLVSSPNYGYTF. The CDR3 DNA sequence: TGTGCCAGCAGCTTAGTTTCTTCCCCTAACTATGGCTACACCTTC.

This clone was seen just once. The gene calls are TRBV30 and TRBJ2-1; 9 nucleotides align to TRBD1. V trimming: 1 base; J trimming: 0 bases; junction bases outside the gene matches: 7. The CDR3 runs to 17 residues. The germline V gene encodes CDR1 GTSNPN and CDR2 SVGIG (reference sequence). The chain's CDR3 is CAWSGGTGGDSYNEQFF. The CDR3, as DNA: TGTGCCTGGAGTGGAGGTACAGGGGGCGACTCCTACAATGAGCAGTTCTTC.

V usage is TRBV27 and J usage is TRBJ2-7, with D uncertain. Germline CDR1 and CDR2: MNHEY and SMNVEV (reference sequence). Trimming took off 2 bases at V and 2 bases at J, with 10 bases between the two ends. CDR3 length equals 14 residues. The CDR3 here is CASSLTSKTYEQYF. The CDR3 DNA follows: TGTGCCAGCAGTTTAACGTCCAAGACCTACGAGCAGTACTTC.

V usage is TRBV7-8 and J usage is TRBJ2-6; D is unresolved. The CDR3 length is 17 residues. V was cut by 0 bases and J by 2 bases, with 11 bases left in between. The germline gives CDR1 SGHVS, CDR2 FQNEAQ. CDR3 in amino acids: CASSLALRATGANVLTF. In DNA, the CDR3 is TGTGCCAGCAGCTTAGCGCTCCGGGCGACTGGGGCCAACGTCCTGACTTTC. The entire variable domain, with the rest obtained from reference TRBV7-8 and TRBJ2-6, is as follows: GAGVSQSPRYKVAKRGQDVALRCDPISGHVSLFWYQQALGQGPEFLTYFQNEAQLDKSGLPSDRFFAERPEGSVSTLKIQRTQQEDSAVYLCASSLALRATGANVLTFGAGSRLTVL.

V is TRBV4-3 and J is TRBJ1-6; TRBD1 aligns across 8 bases. Trimming removed 2 bases from V and 8 bases from J; junction bases left unmatched: 11. CDR1 is LGHNA, CDR2 YSLEER, per germline. The CDR3 sequence is 17 residues long. CDR3 sequence (DNA): TGCGCCAGCAGCCAATCGTTTGGTGGACAGGGTTATTCACCCCTCCACTTT. Translation: CASSQSFGGQGYSPLHF.

The V and J genes are TRBV6-5 and TRBJ2-5; D unresolved. Trimming left V 5 bases short and J 4 bases short, with 8 bases between. Germline-derived CDR1 and CDR2 are MNHEY and SVGAGI. This CDR3 is built from 12 residues. The CDR3 bases are TGTGCCAGCAGTAGACTCGGAGAGACCCAGTACTTC. Translating it yields CASSRLGETQYF.

The chain uses TRBV4-3 and TRBJ1-6; D may be TRBD1 (5 bases). The germline V gene encodes CDR1 LGHNA and CDR2 YSLEER. Trimming pared 0 bases from V and 0 bases from J, leaving 12 bases between. The CDR3 extends over 18 amino acids. The CDR3 sequence: CASSQDMGGASYNSPLHF. The CDR3 DNA reads TGCGCCAGCAGCCAAGATATGGGGGGTGCCTCCTATAATTCACCCCTCCACTTT.

The genes are TRBV2 and TRBJ2-7, with TRBD2 as a possible D gene (7 bases). The germline V gene has CDR1 SNHLY and CDR2 FYNNEI. V lost 7 bases, J lost 12 bases, and 28 bases lay in between. This CDR3 comprises 15 residues. CDR3: CASKSTGGPYEQWYF. CDR3 nucleotide sequence: TGTGCCAGCAAATCGACGGGGGGCCCATACGAGCAGTGGTACTTC.

This chain joins TRBV19 and TRBJ1-5; D is unresolved. The CDR3 loop spans 16 amino acids. Per the germline V gene, CDR1 is LNHDA and CDR2 is SQIVND (reference sequence). The V end lost 1 base, the J end lost 5 bases, and 15 bases lay between the germline ends. In nucleotides, the CDR3 is TGTGCCAGTAGTATAGCAGCAGGATCAAGCTATCAGCCCCAGCATTTT. It encodes CASSIAAGSSYQPQHF.

The chain has TRBV14 and TRBJ2-1, with a tentative D call TRBD2 (5 bases). The germline gives CDR1 SGHDN, CDR2 FVKESK. V shed 3 bases and J shed 7 bases, with 13 bases lying between them. The CDR3 runs to 14 residues. CDR3 amino acids: CASSHPTGGNEQFF. In nucleotides, the CDR3 is TGTGCCAGCAGCCATCCCACTGGAGGTAATGAGCAGTTCTTC. Variable domain in full (rest from reference TRBV14 and TRBJ2-1): EAGVTQFPSHSVIEKGQTVTLRCDPISGHDNLYWYRRVMGKEIKFLLHFVKESKQDESGMPNNRFLAERTGGTYSTLKVQPAELEDSGVYFCASSHPTGGNEQFFGPGTRLTVL.

The J gene is TRBJ2-7, the V gene TRBV9; 8 bases are a match to TRBD2. Per the germline V gene, CDR1 is SGDLS and CDR2 is YYNGEE. The CDR3 sequence is 18 residues long. The trim removed 4 bases at V and 3 bases at J, leaving 18 bases unmatched. The CDR3 DNA follows: TGTGCCAGCAGCCCCGGGGGGGTTGGAGGCCTTGTTATCTACGAGCAGTACTTC. Its protein product is CASSPGGVGGLVIYEQYF. Full variable domain (missing parts from reference TRBV9 and TRBJ2-7): DSGVTQTPKHLITATGQRVTLRCSPRSGDLSVYWYQQSLDQGLQFLIQYYNGEERAKGNILERFSAQQFPDLHSELNLSSLELGDSALYFCASSPGGVGGLVIYEQYFGPGTRLTVT.

The chain carries TRBV30 and TRBJ1-1, with TRBD1 as a possible D gene (6 bases). Trimming removed 2 bases from V and 4 bases from J, with 11 bases in between. This CDR3 is 13 amino acids long. Germline CDR1 GTSNPN, CDR2 SVGIG (reference sequence). The CDR3 DNA sequence: TGTGCCTGGAGTACAGGGCGGGGCACTGAAGCTTTCTTT. It translates to CAWSTGRGTEAFF.

This clone was picked up one time. This sequence joins TRBV7-9 and TRBJ2-7; 7 bases line up with TRBD1. With V trimmed by 5 bases and J by 3 bases, 7 bases remained unmatched. The germline V gene has CDR1 SEHNR and CDR2 FQNEAQ (reference sequence). The CDR3 length is 14 residues. Written as DNA, the CDR3 is TGTGCCAGCAGCCCACGGGGACAGTTCTACGAGCAGTACTTC. It yields the protein CASSPRGQFYEQYF.

The V gene is TRBV7-2, the J gene TRBJ2-2; 7 positions match TRBD1. Germline V gene lookup returns CDR1 SGHTA and CDR2 FQGNSA. V dropped 5 bases and J dropped 6; count of bases not matched to a gene: 9. The CDR3 has 15 residues. CDR3 coding DNA: TGTGCCAGCAGCCACAGGGGTCCAGAGGCCGGGGAGCTGTTTTTT. Protein product: CASSHRGPEAGELFF.

The chain recombines TRBV30 with TRBJ1-1; 9 nucleotides agree with TRBD1. This CDR3 contains 12 residues. J lost 5 bases, V lost 5 bases, and 3 bases had no gene match. Germline V gene sequence: CDR1 GTSNPN, CDR2 SVGIG (reference sequence). In DNA, the CDR3 is TGTGCCTGGGACAGGGGGAGAACTGAAGCTTTCTTT. It codes for CAWDRGRTEAFF. The full variable domain, completed using reference TRBV30 and TRBJ1-1, is SQTIHQWPATLVQPVGSPLSLECTVEGTSNPNLYWYRQAAGRGLQLLFYSVGIGQISSEVPQNLSASRPQDRQFILSSKKLLLSDSGFYLCAWDRGRTEAFFGQGTRLTVV.